The rows below give T cell receptor beta chains drawn from one sample of a study of blood T cell repertoires in COVID-19. Profiled with immunoSEQ multiplex PCR; TCRdb holds only in-frame clones, not every one. The table has 80,000 or so clones, about 76% seen once. Sequences were obtained from peripheral blood. The receptors were gathered from a man aged 80 or over with acute or convalescent COVID-19. CDR3s include the opening cysteine and the closing phenylalanine or tryptophan. The order of the fields is CDR3 DNA, CDR3 protein, D gene, J gene, V gene, clone size. The D gene is left open where the match is weak. The size of a clone is reported for some rows only, either as once, few or many, or as a class for expanded clones.

TGTGCCAGTAGTTACCGGGAATCCTATAATTCACCCCTCCACTTT | CASSYRESYNSPLHF | . | TRBJ1-6 | TRBV19 | .
TGTGCCAGTGAAATTGCCGGGACAAGTAGCAATCAGCCCCAGCATTTT | CASEIAGTSSNQPQHF | . | TRBJ1-5 | TRBV28 | .
TGTGCCAGCAGCTTAGTTACTAGTGGGCGCGAGCAGTACTTC | CASSLVTSGREQYF | . | TRBJ2-7 | TRBV11-2 | once
TGTGCCAGCAGCTTGTATGGCGCAGGTTTAAGCTCTGGAAACACCATATATTTT | CASSLYGAGLSSGNTIYF | . | TRBJ1-3 | TRBV5-6 | few
TGTGCCAGCAGCCCTGGGACTAGAAGTACCGCAGATACGCAGTATTTT | CASSPGTRSTADTQYF | TRBD2 | TRBJ2-3 | TRBV7-9 | .
TGTGCCAGTAGTCGGGTGACTAGCCCCGGGGATACGCAGTATTTT | CASSRVTSPGDTQYF | TRBD2 | TRBJ2-3 | TRBV19 | .
TGTGCCAGCAGCTTAGCTCGGACAGGGAGCACAGATACGCAGTATTTT | CASSLARTGSTDTQYF | TRBD1 | TRBJ2-3 | TRBV5-4 | .
TGTGCTAGTGGTACCGGGACTAGTTTGGTTTCTGAGCAGTTCTTC | CASGTGTSLVSEQFF | TRBD2 | TRBJ2-1 | TRBV12-5 | few
TGTGCCAGCAGTTACCAAGGGGGCGAGAACACTGAAGCTTTCTTT | CASSYQGGENTEAFF | TRBD1 | TRBJ1-1 | TRBV6-5 | .
TGTGCCAGCAGCGTAGCTCCCACAGGGGCCGCCGCCTTGTATAACTTC | CASSVAPTGAAALYNF | TRBD1 | TRBJ2-7 | TRBV9 | .
TGCGCCAGCAGCTTGGAACTCCCGGACACCGGGGAGCTGTTTTTT | CASSLELPDTGELFF | . | TRBJ2-2 | TRBV5-1 | .
TGTGCCAGCAGTTTTGGCCAGCGGGGCCAAGAGACCCAGTACTTC | CASSFGQRGQETQYF | TRBD2 | TRBJ2-5 | TRBV28 | .
TGTGCCAGCAGCTCCGGGACAGGGGGGGATGGCTACACCTTC | CASSSGTGGDGYTF | TRBD1 | TRBJ1-2 | TRBV7-3 | once
TGTGCCAGCAGCTCTGACAGGGGAAGCAATAATTCACCCCTCCACTTT | CASSSDRGSNNSPLHF | TRBD1 | TRBJ1-6 | TRBV5-5 | .
TGTGCCTGGTCCCGGGACAGTGTCTATGGCTACACCTTC | CAWSRDSVYGYTF | TRBD1 | TRBJ1-2 | TRBV30 | .
TGTGCCAGCAGTTTGGTAGTGAACACTGAAGCTTTCTTT | CASSLVVNTEAFF | . | TRBJ1-1 | TRBV28 | .
TGTGCCAGCAGTGAAGGTGGAGTGCCGTACGAGCAGTACTTC | CASSEGGVPYEQYF | . | TRBJ2-7 | TRBV2 | .
TGTGCCACCAGCAGAATGGGGCCCGGGACAGGGGCTACCCAGTACTTC | CATSRMGPGTGATQYF | TRBD1 | TRBJ2-5 | TRBV15 | .
TGTGCCAGCAGCTTACTAGCGGGGCCGCAAGAGACCCAGTACTTC | CASSLLAGPQETQYF | TRBD2 | TRBJ2-5 | TRBV7-3 | .
TGTGCCAGCAGTGAATTAATGAATTCACCCCTCCACTTT | CASSELMNSPLHF | . | TRBJ1-6 | TRBV6-1 | .
TGTGCCATCAGTGAGTCTTCAAACACAGATACGCAGTATTTT | CAISESSNTDTQYF | . | TRBJ2-3 | TRBV10-3 | .
TGTGCCAGCAGTGACCCCTCCGGGACAGGGTTCTACGAGCAGTACTTC | CASSDPSGTGFYEQYF | TRBD1 | TRBJ2-7 | TRBV25-1 | .
TGTGCCAGCAGTTACTCGTGGGGGGAAAGCTACGAGCAGTACTTC | CASSYSWGESYEQYF | . | TRBJ2-7 | TRBV6-5 | .
TGTGCCAGCAGTTTCAGGGTAAATTCACCCCTCCACTTT | CASSFRVNSPLHF | . | TRBJ1-6 | TRBV27 | .
TGTGCCAGCAGTTCATTCAGAAGCGCGGGGGGGGGCGCAGAGACCCAGTACTTC | CASSSFRSAGGGAETQYF | TRBD2 | TRBJ2-5 | TRBV28 | .
TGTGCCAGTGGCCAGGCGGGAGCGGACATTCAGTACTTC | CASGQAGADIQYF | TRBD2 | TRBJ2-4 | TRBV19 | .
TGTGCCAGCAGTTCTAACACAGGGGGCGAAAATTCACCCCTCCACTTT | CASSSNTGGENSPLHF | TRBD1 | TRBJ1-6 | TRBV6-5 | .
TGTGCCAGCAGCTTCTCAGGGGTGACTGAAGCTTTCTTT | CASSFSGVTEAFF | . | TRBJ1-1 | TRBV7-6 | .
TGTGCCAGCTCGCCGACAGGGGGGGACACTGAAGCTTTCTTT | CASSPTGGDTEAFF | TRBD1 | TRBJ1-1 | TRBV18 | .
TGCAGCGTTGTGGGGGGACAGCTATACTCCTACGAGCAGTACTTC | CSVVGGQLYSYEQYF | . | TRBJ2-7 | TRBV29-1 | .
TGTGCCAGCTCACCTCAAGGGGGTAGAACTGAAGCTTTCTTT | CASSPQGGRTEAFF | . | TRBJ1-1 | TRBV18 | .
TGTGCCAGCAGCTTCCCCCAGGGACTTGGCTACACCTTC | CASSFPQGLGYTF | . | TRBJ1-2 | TRBV7-2 | .
TGCGCCAGCGCACAGAGTACGACCGGGGAGCTGTTTTTT | CASAQSTTGELFF | . | TRBJ2-2 | TRBV10-1 | few